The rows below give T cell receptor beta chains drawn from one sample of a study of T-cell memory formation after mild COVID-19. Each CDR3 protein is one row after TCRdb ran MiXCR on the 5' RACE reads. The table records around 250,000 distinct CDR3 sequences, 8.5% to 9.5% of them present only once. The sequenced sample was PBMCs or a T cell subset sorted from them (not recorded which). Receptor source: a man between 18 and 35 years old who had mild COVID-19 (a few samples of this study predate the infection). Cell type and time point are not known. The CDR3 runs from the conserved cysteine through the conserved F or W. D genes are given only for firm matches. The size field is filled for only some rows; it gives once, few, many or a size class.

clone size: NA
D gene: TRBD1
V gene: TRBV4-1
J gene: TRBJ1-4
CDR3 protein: CASSPRRTGVNEKLFF
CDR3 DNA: TGCGCCAGCAGCCCGCGAAGGACAGGAGTTAATGAAAAACTGTTTTTT

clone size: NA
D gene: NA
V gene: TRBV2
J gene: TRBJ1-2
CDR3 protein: CASSGPNYGYTF
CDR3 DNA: TGTGCCAGCAGTGGCCCTAACTATGGCTACACCTTC

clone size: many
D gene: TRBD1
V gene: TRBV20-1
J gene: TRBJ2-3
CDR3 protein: CSATPGQGISSTDTQYF
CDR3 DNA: TGCAGTGCGACTCCGGGACAGGGAATTTCTAGCACAGATACGCAGTATTTT

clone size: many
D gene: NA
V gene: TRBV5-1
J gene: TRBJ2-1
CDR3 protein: CASSLLQGLYNEQFF
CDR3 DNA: TGCGCCAGCAGCTTATTGCAGGGCCTATACAATGAGCAGTTCTTC

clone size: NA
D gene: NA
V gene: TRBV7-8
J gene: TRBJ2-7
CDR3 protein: CASSLKVYEQYF
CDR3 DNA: TGTGCCAGCAGCTTAAAGGTGTACGAGCAGTACTTC

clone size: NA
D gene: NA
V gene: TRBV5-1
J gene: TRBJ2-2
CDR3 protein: CASSLQDGGELFF
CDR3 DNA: TGCGCCAGCAGCTTACAGGATGGCGGGGAGCTGTTTTTT

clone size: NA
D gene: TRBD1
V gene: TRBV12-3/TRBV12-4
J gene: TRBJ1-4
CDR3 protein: CASSPDRGYREKLFF
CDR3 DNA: TGTGCCAGCAGTCCCGACAGGGGATATCGTGAAAAACTGTTTTTT

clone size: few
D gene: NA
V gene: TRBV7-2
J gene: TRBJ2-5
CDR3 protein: CASSETLGQETQYF
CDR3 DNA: TGTGCCAGCAGCGAGACCCTGGGGCAAGAGACCCAGTACTTC

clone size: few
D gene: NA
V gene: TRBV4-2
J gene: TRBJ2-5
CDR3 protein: CASSLGGGLETQYF
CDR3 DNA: TGTGCCAGCAGCCTTGGGGGGGGCTTGGAGACCCAGTACTTC

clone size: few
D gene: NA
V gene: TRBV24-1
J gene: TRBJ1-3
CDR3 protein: CATSDSGRDRGNTIYF
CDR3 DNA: TGTGCCACCAGTGATTCGGGCCGGGATCGAGGAAACACCATATATTTT

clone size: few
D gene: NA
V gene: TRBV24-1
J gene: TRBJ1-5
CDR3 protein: CATSDFGVNDQPQHF
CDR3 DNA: TGTGCCACCAGTGATTTCGGGGTGAACGATCAGCCCCAGCATTTT

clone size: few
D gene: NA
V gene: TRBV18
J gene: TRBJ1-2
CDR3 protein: CASSQGGPGYTF
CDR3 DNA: TGTGCCAGCTCACAGGGGGGCCCCGGCTACACCTTC

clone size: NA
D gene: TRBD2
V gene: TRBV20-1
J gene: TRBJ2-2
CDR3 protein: CSSGLAGGNTGELFF
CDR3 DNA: TGCAGCTCGGGACTAGCGGGGGGGAACACCGGGGAGCTGTTTTTT

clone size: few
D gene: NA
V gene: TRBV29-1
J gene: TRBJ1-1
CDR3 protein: CSVGGILNTEAFF
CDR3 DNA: TGCAGCGTTGGGGGAATCCTGAACACTGAAGCTTTCTTT

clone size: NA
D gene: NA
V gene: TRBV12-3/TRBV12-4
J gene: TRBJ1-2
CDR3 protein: CASSRGGFYGYTF
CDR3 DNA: TGTGCCAGCAGCCGTGGCGGGTTCTATGGCTACACCTTC

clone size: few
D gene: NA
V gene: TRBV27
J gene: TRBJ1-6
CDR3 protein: CASMGVGGPLHF
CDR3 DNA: TGTGCCAGCATGGGGGTAGGCGGACCCCTCCACTTT

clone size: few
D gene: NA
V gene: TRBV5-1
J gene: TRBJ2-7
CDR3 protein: CASGPQSSYEQYF
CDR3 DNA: TGCGCCAGCGGGCCCCAGTCCTCCTACGAGCAGTACTTC

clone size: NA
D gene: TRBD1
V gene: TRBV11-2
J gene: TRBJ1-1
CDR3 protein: CASSRTGGDEAFF
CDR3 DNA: TGTGCCAGCAGCCGGACAGGGGGCGACGAAGCTTTCTTT

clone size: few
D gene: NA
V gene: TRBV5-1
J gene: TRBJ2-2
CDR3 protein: CASSSLDTGELFF
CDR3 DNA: TGCGCCAGCAGTTCCTTGGACACCGGGGAGCTGTTTTTT

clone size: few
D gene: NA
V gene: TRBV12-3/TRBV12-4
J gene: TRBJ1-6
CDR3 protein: CASSLSGGALHF
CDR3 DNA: TGTGCCAGCAGTTTAAGTGGCGGTGCCCTCCACTTT

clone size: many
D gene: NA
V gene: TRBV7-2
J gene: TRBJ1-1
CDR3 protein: CASSPGLAKNTEAFF
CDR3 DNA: TGTGCCAGCAGCCCGGGACTAGCAAAGAACACTGAAGCTTTCTTT

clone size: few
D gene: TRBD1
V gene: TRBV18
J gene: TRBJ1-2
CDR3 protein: CASSPETGANYGYTF
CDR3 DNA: TGTGCCAGCTCACCAGAGACAGGGGCTAACTATGGCTACACCTTC

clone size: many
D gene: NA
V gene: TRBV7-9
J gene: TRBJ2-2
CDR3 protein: CASSLEDVSGELFF
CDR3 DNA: TGTGCCAGCAGCTTAGAGGACGTGTCCGGGGAGCTGTTTTTT

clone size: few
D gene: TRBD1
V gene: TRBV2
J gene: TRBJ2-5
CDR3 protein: CASFRPGQQETQYF
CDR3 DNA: TGTGCCAGCTTCCGACCGGGACAGCAAGAGACCCAGTACTTC

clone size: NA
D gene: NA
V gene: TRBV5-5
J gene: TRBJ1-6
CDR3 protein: CASSLGQYSPLHF
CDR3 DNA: TGTGCCAGCAGCTTAGGACAGTATTCACCCCTCCACTTT

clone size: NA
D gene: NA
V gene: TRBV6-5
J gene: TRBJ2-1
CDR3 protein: CACSYWGGDEQFF
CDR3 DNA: TGTGCCTGCAGTTATTGGGGGGGCGATGAGCAGTTCTTC

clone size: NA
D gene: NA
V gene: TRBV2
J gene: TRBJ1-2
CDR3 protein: CASTVSSGYTF
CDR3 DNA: TGTGCCAGCACCGTGTCTAGTGGCTACACCTTC

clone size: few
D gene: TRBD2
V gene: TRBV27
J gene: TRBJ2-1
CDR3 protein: CASSSIAGGPEEQFF
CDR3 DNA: TGTGCCAGCAGTTCGATAGCGGGGGGGCCAGAGGAGCAGTTCTTC

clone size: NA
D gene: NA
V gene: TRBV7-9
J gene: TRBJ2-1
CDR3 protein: CASPSESSYNEQFF
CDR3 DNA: TGTGCCAGCCCCTCGGAGAGCTCCTACAATGAGCAGTTCTTC

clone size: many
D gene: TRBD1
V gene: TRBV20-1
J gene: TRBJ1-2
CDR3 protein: CSAPTGGSANYGYTF
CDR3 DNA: TGCAGTGCCCCCACAGGGGGCTCAGCTAACTATGGCTACACCTTC

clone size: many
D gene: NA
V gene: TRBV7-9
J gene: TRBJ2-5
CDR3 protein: CASSPQDAGTQYF
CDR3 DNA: TGTGCCAGCAGCCCTCAGGACGCGGGGACCCAGTACTTC

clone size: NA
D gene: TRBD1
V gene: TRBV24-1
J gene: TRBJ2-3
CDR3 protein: CATSETGAATDTQYF
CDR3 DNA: TGTGCCACCAGTGAGACAGGGGCCGCCACAGATACGCAGTATTTT

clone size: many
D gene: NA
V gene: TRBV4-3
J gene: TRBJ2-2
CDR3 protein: CASSQDVAEPTGELFF
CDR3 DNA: TGCGCCAGCAGCCAAGATGTGGCAGAACCCACCGGGGAGCTGTTTTTT

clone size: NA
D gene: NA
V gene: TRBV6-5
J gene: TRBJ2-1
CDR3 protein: CASSYGRGSYNEQLF
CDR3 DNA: TGTGCCAGCAGTTATGGTCGGGGGTCCTACAATGAGCAGTTATTC

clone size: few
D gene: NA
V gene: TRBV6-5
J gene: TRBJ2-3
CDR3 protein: CASSWSSSPTTDTQYF
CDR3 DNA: TGTGCCAGCAGCTGGTCTAGCTCCCCAACCACAGATACGCAGTATTTT

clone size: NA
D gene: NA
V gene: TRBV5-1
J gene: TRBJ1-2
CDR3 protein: CASSPSGPSESDYGYTF
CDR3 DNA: TGCGCCAGCAGCCCTTCTGGGCCGTCCGAGTCGGACTATGGCTACACCTTC

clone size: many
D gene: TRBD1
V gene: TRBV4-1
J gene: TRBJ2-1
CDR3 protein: CASSQGQGGYNEQFF
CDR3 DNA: TGCGCCAGCAGCCAGGGACAGGGTGGGTACAATGAGCAGTTCTTC

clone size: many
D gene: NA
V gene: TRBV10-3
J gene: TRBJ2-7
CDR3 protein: CAISPGTGHPYEQYF
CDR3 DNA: TGTGCCATCAGCCCGGGGACCGGACATCCTTACGAGCAGTACTTC

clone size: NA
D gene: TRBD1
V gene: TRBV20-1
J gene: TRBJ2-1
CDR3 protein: CSATTDRDNEQFF
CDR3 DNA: TGCAGTGCTACAACAGACAGGGACAATGAGCAGTTCTTC

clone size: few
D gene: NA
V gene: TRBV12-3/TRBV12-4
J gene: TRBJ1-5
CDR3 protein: CASSNRGNQPQHF
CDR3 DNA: TGTGCCAGCAGTAACAGGGGCAATCAGCCCCAGCATTTT

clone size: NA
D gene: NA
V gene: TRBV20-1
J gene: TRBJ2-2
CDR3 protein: CSARDDRQLTGELFF
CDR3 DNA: TGCAGTGCTAGAGACGATCGGCAGTTAACCGGGGAGCTGTTTTTT

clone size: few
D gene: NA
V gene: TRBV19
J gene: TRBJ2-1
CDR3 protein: CASSIVDEQFF
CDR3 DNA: TGTGCCAGTAGTATCGTGGATGAGCAGTTCTTC

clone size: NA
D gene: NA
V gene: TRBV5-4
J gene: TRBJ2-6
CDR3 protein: CASSSSAGANVLTF
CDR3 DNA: TGTGCCAGCAGCTCCTCGGCTGGGGCCAACGTCCTGACTTTC

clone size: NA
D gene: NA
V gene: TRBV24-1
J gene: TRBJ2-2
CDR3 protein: CATPWSWSGELFF
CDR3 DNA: TGTGCCACCCCTTGGAGTTGGAGCGGGGAGCTGTTTTTT

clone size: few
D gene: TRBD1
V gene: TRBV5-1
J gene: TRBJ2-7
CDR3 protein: CASSLISRTGLRPYEQYF
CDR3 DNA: TGCGCCAGCAGCTTGATTTCCCGGACAGGGCTTCGACCGTACGAGCAGTACTTC

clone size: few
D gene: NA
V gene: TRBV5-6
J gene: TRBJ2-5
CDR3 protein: CASSPGQFPETQYF
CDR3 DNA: TGTGCCAGCAGCCCAGGACAGTTCCCTGAGACCCAGTACTTC

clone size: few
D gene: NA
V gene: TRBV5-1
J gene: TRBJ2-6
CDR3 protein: CASSLVEGHGSGANVLTF
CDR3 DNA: TGCGCCAGCAGCTTGGTAGAAGGCCACGGCTCTGGGGCCAACGTCCTGACTTTC

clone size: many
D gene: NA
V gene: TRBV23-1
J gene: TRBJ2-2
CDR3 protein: CASSTRAGELFF
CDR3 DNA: TGCGCCAGCAGTACGAGAGCCGGGGAGCTGTTTTTT

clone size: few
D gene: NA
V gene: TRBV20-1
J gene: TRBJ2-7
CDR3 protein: CSAPGNSYEQYF
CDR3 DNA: TGCAGTGCTCCAGGGAACTCCTACGAGCAGTACTTC

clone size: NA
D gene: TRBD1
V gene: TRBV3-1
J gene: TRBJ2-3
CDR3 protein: CASSQPGQGSDTQYF
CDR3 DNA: TGTGCCAGCAGCCAACCCGGACAGGGGTCAGATACGCAGTATTTT

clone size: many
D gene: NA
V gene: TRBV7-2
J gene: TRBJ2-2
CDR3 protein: CASSLFFPGYTGELFF
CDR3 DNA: TGTGCCAGCAGCTTATTCTTCCCAGGGTACACCGGGGAGCTGTTTTTT

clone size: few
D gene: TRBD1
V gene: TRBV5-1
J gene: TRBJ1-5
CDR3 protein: CASSWTGVRDQPQHF
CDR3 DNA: TGCGCCAGCAGCTGGACAGGGGTTCGGGATCAGCCCCAGCATTTT

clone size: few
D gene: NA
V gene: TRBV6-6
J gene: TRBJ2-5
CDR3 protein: CASSYSASQETQYF
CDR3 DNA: TGTGCCAGCAGTTACTCCGCTAGCCAAGAGACCCAGTACTTC